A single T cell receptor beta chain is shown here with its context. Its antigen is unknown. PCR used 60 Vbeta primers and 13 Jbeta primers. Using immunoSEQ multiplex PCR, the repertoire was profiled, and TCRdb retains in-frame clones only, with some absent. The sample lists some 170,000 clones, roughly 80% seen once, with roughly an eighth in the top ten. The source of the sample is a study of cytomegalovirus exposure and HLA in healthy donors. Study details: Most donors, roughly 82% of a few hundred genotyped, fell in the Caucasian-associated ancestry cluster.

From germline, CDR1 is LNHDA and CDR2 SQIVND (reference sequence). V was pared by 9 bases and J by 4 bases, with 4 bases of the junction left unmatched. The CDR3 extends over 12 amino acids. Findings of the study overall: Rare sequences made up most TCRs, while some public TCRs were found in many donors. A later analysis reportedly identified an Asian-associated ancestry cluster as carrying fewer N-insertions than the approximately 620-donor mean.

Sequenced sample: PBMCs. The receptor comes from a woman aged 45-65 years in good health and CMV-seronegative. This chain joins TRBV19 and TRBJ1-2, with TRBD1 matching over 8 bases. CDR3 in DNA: TGTGCCAGCTCCGGGACAGGCTATGGCTACACCTTC. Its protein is CASSGTGYGYTF.